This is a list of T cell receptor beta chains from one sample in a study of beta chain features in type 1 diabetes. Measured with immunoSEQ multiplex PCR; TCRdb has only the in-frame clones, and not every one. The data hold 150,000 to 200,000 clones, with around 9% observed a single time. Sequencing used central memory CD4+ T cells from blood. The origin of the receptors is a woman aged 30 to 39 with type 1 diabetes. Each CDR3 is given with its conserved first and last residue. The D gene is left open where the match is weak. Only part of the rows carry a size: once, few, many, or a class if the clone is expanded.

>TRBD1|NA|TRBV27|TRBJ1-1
CASSDRDRGTEAFF
TGTGCCAGCAGTGATAGGGACAGGGGCACTGAAGCTTTCTTT
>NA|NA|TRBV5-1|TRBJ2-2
CASSFNLAGTGELFF
TGCGCCAGCAGCTTTAATTTGGCGGGGACCGGGGAGCTGTTTTTT
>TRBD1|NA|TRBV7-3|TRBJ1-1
CASRIQGYTEAFF
TGTGCCAGCCGCATACAGGGGTACACTGAAGCTTTCTTT
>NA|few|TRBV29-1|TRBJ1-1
CSVASRGNTEAFF
TGCAGCGTGGCCTCCAGGGGGAACACTGAAGCTTTCTTT
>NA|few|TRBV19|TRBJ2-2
CASSIAGATGELFF
TGTGCCAGTAGTATAGCAGGGGCTACCGGGGAGCTGTTTTTT
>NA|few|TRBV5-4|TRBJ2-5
CASSLEADYQETQYF
TGTGCCAGCAGCTTGGAAGCGGACTACCAAGAGACCCAGTACTTC
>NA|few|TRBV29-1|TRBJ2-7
CSVIGDSSRGSYEQYF
TGCAGCGTTATTGGGGATTCCAGCCGAGGGTCCTACGAGCAGTACTTC
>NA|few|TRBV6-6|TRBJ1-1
CASSYLYRIAEAFF
TGTGCCAGCAGTTATCTTTACAGGATCGCTGAAGCTTTCTTT
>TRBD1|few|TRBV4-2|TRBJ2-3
CASSDRDRGHSTDTQYF
TGTGCCAGCAGCGACCGGGACAGGGGGCACAGCACAGATACGCAGTATTTT
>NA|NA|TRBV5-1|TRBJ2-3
CASSLLASGTDTQYF
TGCGCCAGCAGCTTGCTCGCTAGCGGCACAGATACGCAGTATTTT
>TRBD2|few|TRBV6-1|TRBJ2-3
CASSARLAGVSDTQYF
TGTGCCAGCAGTGCACGACTAGCGGGAGTATCGGATACGCAGTATTTT
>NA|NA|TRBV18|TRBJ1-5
CASSRGQSNQPQHF
TGTGCCAGCTCACGAGGGCAGAGCAATCAGCCCCAGCATTTT
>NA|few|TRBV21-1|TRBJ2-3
CASSKLRNTQYF
TGTGCCAGCAGCAAGCTTAGAAATACGCAGTATTTT
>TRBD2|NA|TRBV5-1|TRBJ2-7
CASSAGDYEQYF
TGCGCCAGCAGCGCGGGAGACTACGAGCAGTACTTC
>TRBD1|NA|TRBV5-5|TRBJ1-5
CASSGGTGSYSNQPQHF
TGTGCCAGCAGCGGCGGGACAGGCTCCTATAGCAATCAGCCCCAGCATTTT
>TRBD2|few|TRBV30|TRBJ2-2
CAWSGLAGVTGELFF
TGTGCCTGGAGTGGACTAGCGGGAGTCACCGGGGAGCTGTTTTTT